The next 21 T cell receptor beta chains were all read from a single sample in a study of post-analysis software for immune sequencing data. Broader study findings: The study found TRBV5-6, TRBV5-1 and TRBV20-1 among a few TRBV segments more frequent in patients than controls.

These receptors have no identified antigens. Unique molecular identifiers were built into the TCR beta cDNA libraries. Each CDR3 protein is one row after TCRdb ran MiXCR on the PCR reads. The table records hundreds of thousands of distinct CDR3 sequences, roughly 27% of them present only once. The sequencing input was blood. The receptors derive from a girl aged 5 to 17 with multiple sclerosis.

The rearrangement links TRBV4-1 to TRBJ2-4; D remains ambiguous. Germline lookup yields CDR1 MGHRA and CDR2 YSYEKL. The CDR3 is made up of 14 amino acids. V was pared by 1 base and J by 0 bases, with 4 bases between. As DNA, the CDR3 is TGCGCCAGCAGCCAAGGTGAAGCCAAAAACATTCAGTACTTC. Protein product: CASSQGEAKNIQYF.

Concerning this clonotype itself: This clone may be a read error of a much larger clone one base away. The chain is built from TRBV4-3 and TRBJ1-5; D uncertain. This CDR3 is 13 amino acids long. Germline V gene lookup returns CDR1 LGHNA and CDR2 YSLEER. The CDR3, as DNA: TGCGCCAGCAGCCAAGACGCGAATCAGTCCCAGCATTTT. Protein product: CASSQDANQSQHF.

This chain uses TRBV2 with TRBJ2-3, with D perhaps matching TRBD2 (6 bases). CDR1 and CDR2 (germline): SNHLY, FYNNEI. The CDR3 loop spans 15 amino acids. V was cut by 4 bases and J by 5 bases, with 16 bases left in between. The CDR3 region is CASSVLGQGGDTQYF. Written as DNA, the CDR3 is TGTGCCAGCAGTGTCCTCGGCCAGGGAGGAGATACGCAGTATTTT. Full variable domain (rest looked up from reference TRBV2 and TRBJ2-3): EPEVTQTPSHQVTQMGQEVILRCVPISNHLYFYWYRQILGQKVEFLVSFYNNEISEKSEIFDDQFSVERPDGSNFTLKIRSTKLEDSAMYFCASSVLGQGGDTQYFGPGTRLTVL.

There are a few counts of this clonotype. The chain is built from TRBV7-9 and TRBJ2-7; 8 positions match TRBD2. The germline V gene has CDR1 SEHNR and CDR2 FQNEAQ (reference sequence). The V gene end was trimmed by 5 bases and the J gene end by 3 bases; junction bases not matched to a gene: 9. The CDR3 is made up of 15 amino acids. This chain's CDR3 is CASSRGGASIYEQYF. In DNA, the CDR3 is TGTGCCAGCAGCCGGGGGGGGGCGAGTATCTACGAGCAGTACTTC. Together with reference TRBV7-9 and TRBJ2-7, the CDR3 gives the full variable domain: DTGVSQNPRHKITKRGQNVTFRCDPISEHNRLYWYRQTLGQGPEFLTYFQNEAQLEKSRLLSDRFSAERPKGSFSTLEIQRTEQGDSAMYLCASSRGGASIYEQYFGPGTRLTVT.

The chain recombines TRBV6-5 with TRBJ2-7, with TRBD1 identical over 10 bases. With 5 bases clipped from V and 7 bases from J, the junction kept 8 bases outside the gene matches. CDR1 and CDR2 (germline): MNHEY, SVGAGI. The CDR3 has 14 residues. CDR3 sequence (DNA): TGTGCCAGCAGTCCCGGGACAGGGGCTGGGGAGCAGTACTTC. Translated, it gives CASSPGTGAGEQYF.

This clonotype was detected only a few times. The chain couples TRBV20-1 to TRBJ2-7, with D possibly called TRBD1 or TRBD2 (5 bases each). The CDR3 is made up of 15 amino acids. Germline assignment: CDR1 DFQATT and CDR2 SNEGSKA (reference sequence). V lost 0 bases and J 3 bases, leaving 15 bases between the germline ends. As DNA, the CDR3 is TGCAGTGCTAGAGACGCAGGGAGAGAATTCTACGAGCAGTACTTC. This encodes CSARDAGREFYEQYF.

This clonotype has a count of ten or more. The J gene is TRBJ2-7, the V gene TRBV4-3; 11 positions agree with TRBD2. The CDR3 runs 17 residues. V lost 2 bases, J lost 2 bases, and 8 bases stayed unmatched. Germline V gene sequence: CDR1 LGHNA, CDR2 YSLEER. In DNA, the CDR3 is TGCGCCAGCAGCCAAACCCGGACTAGCGGGTTACCCTACGAGCAGTACTTC. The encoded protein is CASSQTRTSGLPYEQYF.

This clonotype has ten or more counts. The CDR3 DNA reads TGCGCCAGCAGGAGGGACAGGTCGGGGGAGCAGTACTTC. Translation: CASRRDRSGEQYF. This chain joins TRBV10-2 and TRBJ2-7; 8 nucleotides align to TRBD1. Germline trimming cut 6 bases from V and 7 bases from J; bases unmatched to any gene: 8. This CDR3 spans 13 amino acids. CDR1 is WSHSY, CDR2 SAAADI, per germline.

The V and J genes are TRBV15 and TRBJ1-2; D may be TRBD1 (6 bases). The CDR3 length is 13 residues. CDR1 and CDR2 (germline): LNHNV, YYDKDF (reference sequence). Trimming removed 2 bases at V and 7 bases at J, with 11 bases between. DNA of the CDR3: TGTGCCACCAGCAGAATACAGGGTCTTGGCTACACCTTC. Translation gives CATSRIQGLGYTF.

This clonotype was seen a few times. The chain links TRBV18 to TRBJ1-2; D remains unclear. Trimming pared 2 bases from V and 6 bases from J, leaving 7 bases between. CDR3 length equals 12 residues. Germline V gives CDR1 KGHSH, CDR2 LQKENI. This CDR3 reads CASSPGVDGYTF. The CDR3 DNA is TGTGCCAGCTCACCAGGGGTAGATGGCTACACCTTC.

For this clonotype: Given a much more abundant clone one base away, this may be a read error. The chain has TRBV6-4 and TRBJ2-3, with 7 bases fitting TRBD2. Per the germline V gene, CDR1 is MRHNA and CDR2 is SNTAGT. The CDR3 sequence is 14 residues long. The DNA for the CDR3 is TGTGACAGCAGCGAGCGGGGTGGCACAGATACGCAGTATTTT. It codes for CDSSERGGTDTQYF.

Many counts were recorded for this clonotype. In nucleotides, the CDR3 is TGTGCCAGCAGTTACAGGGACTACGAGCAGTACTTC. It translates to CASSYRDYEQYF. The rearrangement joins TRBV6-6 to TRBJ2-7; D is unresolved. Germline CDR1 and CDR2: MNHNY and SVGAGI (reference sequence). This CDR3 spans 12 amino acids. V was pared by 2 bases and J by 3 bases, with 5 bases between.

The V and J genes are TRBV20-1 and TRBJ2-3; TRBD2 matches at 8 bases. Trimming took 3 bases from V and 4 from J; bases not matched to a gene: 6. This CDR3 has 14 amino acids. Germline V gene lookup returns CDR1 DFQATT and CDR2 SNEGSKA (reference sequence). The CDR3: CSASDRGGADTQYF. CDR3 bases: TGCAGTGCTAGTGACCGGGGGGGCGCAGATACGCAGTATTTT.

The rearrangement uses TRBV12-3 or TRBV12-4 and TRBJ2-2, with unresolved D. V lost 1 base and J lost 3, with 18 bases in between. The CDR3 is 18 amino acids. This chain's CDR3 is CASSLVLLGGIDTGELFF. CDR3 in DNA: TGTGCCAGCAGTTTAGTCCTCTTAGGCGGTATAGACACCGGGGAGCTGTTTTTT.

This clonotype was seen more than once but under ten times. The CDR3 reads CANGYRDGSPLHF. CDR3 DNA sequence: TGTGCCAACGGATACAGGGATGGTTCACCCCTCCACTTT. The chain links TRBV6-4 to TRBJ1-6; weak D call: TRBD1 (6 bases). The CDR3 spans 13 residues. Trimming pared 10 bases from V and 9 bases from J, leaving 16 bases between. Germline values: CDR1 MRHNA, CDR2 SNTAGT.

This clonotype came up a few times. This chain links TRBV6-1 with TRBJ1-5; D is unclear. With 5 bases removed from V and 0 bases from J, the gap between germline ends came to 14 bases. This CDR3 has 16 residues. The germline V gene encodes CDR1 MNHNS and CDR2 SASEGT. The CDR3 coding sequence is TGTGCCAGCAGTCAAGACCTATCTTATAGCAATCAGCCCCAGCATTTT. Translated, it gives CASSQDLSYSNQPQHF.

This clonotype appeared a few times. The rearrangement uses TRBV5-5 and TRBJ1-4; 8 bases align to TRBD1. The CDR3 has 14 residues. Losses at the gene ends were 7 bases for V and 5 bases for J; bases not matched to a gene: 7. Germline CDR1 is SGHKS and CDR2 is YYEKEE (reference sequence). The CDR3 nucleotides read TGTGCCAGCGACCAGGGGGCGCTGAATGAAAAACTGTTTTTT. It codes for CASDQGALNEKLFF.

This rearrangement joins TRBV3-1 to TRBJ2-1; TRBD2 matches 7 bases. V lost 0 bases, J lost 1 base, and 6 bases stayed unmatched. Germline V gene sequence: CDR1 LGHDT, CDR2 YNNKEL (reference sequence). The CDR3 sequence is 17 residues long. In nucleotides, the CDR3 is TGTGCCAGCAGCCAAGATCTCGCGGGAGCGTCCTACAATGAGCAGTTCTTC. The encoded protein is CASSQDLAGASYNEQFF.

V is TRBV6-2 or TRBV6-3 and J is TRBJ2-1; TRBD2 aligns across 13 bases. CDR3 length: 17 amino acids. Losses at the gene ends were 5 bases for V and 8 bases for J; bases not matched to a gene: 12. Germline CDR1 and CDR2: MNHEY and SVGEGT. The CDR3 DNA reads TGTGCCAGCAGTCCTATAGGACTAGCGGGAGTTTTGTATGAGCAGTTCTTC. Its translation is CASSPIGLAGVLYEQFF.

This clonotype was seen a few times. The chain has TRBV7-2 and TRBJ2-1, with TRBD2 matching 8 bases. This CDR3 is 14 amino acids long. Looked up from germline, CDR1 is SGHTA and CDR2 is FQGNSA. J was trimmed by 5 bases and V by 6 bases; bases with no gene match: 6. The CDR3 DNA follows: TGTGCCAGCAGTCAGCGGGGGTTTGACAATGAGCAGTTCTTC. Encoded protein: CASSQRGFDNEQFF.

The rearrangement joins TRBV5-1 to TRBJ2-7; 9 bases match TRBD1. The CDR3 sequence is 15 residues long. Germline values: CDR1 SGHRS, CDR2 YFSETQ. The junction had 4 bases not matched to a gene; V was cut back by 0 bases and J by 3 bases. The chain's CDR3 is CASSLETGGYYEQYF. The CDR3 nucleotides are TGCGCCAGCAGCTTGGAGACAGGGGGTTACTACGAGCAGTACTTC.